One sample yielded the 10 T cell receptor beta chains listed below, sequenced in a study of blood T cell repertoires in COVID-19 (TCRdb year 2020). Library prep was done by the immunoSEQ multiplex PCR assay. In TCRdb, the immuneACCESS table is reduced to in-frame sequences with V and J assigned. These tables do not hold every clone; where another copy was compared, an unresolved V gene accounts for under half, and the others remain unexplained. For this sample there are 35,000 to 50,000 clones; roughly 89% appear just once. The top ten clonotypes cover approximately 15% of the sample. Material: peripheral blood. The receptor source for this set is a man aged 55 to 70 with active COVID-19.

The chain links TRBV7-8 to TRBJ2-1; 11 bases agree with TRBD2. Losses at the gene ends were 5 bases for V and 0 bases for J; bases not matched to a gene: 9. Germline CDR1 SGHVS, CDR2 FQNEAQ. The CDR3 length is 18 residues. The CDR3 DNA is TGTGCCAGCAGCAAACTAGCGGGGGCCACGAGCTCCTACAATGAGCAGTTCTTC. Protein sequence: CASSKLAGATSSYNEQFF.

This clone has just one count. The J gene is TRBJ2-1, the V gene TRBV27, with D uncertain. Germline-derived CDR1 and CDR2 are MNHEY and SMNVEV (reference sequence). CDR3 length: 14 amino acids. Trimming took 5 bases from V and 8 from J, leaving 16 bases between them. The CDR3 DNA follows: TGTGCCAGCAGTAGAGTCCCACCCCTCCATGAGCAGTTCTTC. Translating gives CASSRVPPLHEQFF.

This clone has only one observation. The chain combines TRBV29-1 with TRBJ2-3, with D possibly being TRBD1 (6 bases). V lost 2 bases, J lost 2 bases, and 8 bases lay in between. The CDR3 runs to 13 residues. CDR1 and CDR2 from the germline V gene are SQVTM and ANQGSEA. CDR3 loop: CSVEQGNTDTQYF. CDR3 DNA: TGCAGCGTTGAACAGGGGAACACAGATACGCAGTATTTT.

CDR3 in DNA: TGTGCCACCAGATCAGGGACAGGGGCCACTGAAGCTTTCTTT. Encoded protein: CATRSGTGATEAFF. The gene calls are TRBV24-1 and TRBJ1-1; 10 bases line up with TRBD1. The V and J ends lost 7 bases and 4 bases, in that order; junction bases with no gene match: 5. CDR1 is KGHDR and CDR2 is SFDVKD in the germline V gene. The CDR3 loop spans 14 amino acids.

The chain uses TRBV5-4 and TRBJ2-7; the match to TRBD1 covers 8 bases. V was pared by 4 bases and J by 7 bases, with 10 bases of the junction left unmatched. This CDR3 is 14 amino acids long. Germline V gene lookup returns CDR1 SGHNT and CDR2 YYREEE (reference sequence). The CDR3: CASSPWQGAEEQYF. Written as DNA, the CDR3 is TGTGCCAGCAGCCCCTGGCAGGGGGCAGAAGAGCAGTACTTC.

The CDR3 region has the DNA TGTGCCTGGACTACTAGCGTACAAGAGACCCAGTACTTC. Translation: CAWTTSVQETQYF. The chain employs TRBV30 and TRBJ2-5, with TRBD2 identical over 7 bases. The CDR3 spans 13 residues. Germline CDR1 reads GTSNPN; CDR2 reads SVGIG (reference sequence). Germline trimming cut 4 bases from V and 2 bases from J; bases unmatched to any gene: 4.

The V call is TRBV18, the J call TRBJ2-7, with a tentative D call TRBD1 (5 bases). The CDR3 contains 14 residues. V dropped 1 base and J dropped 1 base, with 8 bases sitting between them. Germline CDR1 is KGHSH and CDR2 is LQKENI. The CDR3 DNA reads TGTGCCAGCTCACCACAGGGGTCGTCCTACGAGCAGTACTTC. The encoded protein is CASSPQGSSYEQYF.

The gene calls are TRBV6-5 and TRBJ2-7, with TRBD1 matching 7 bases. The CDR3 runs 13 residues. V shed 2 bases and J 3 bases; nucleotides not matched to a gene: 1. Germline V CDR1 and CDR2: MNHEY, SVGAGI. The CDR3 DNA reads as TGTGCCAGCAGTTACCGACAGGGCTACGAGCAGTACTTC. Its protein product is CASSYRQGYEQYF.

CDR3 in amino acids: CASSQEVGANYEQYF. DNA of the CDR3: TGTGCCAGCAGCCAAGAGGTGGGAGCTAATTACGAGCAGTACTTC. The V gene is TRBV3-1 (or the pseudogene TRBV3-2), the J gene TRBJ2-7, with D possibly matching TRBD2 (5 bases). Germline CDR1 reads LGHDT; CDR2 reads YNNKEL (reference sequence). V lost 0 bases and J 4 bases, leaving 13 bases between the germline ends. The length of the CDR3 is 15 residues.

This rearrangement joins TRBV6-5 to TRBJ1-2, with TRBD1 identical over 12 bases. Germline CDR1 is MNHEY and CDR2 is SVGAGI. The V segment lost 4 bases and the J segment 7 bases; nucleotides outside the gene matches: 10. This CDR3 has 16 amino acids. For the CDR3, the DNA is TGTGCCAGCAGTTCCCGAGGGACAGGGGGCAGGGGTGGCTACACCTTC. This sequence encodes CASSSRGTGGRGGYTF.